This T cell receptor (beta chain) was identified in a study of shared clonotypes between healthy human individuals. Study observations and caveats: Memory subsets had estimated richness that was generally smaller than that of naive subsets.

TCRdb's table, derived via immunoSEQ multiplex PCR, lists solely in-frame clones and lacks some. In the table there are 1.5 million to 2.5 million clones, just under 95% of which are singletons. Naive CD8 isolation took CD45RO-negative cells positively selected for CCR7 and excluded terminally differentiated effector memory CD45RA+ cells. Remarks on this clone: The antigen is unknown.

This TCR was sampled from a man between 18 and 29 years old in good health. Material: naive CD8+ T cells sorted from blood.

In nucleotides, the CDR3 is TGTGCCATCAGTGGGGAGGTTACGAACACTGAAGCTTTCTTT. Encoded protein: CAISGEVTNTEAFF. The chain joins TRBV10-3 to TRBJ1-1; D not certain. Per germline, CDR1 ENHRY and CDR2 SYGVKD. The CDR3 sequence is 14 residues long. V lost 4 bases and J 1 base, leaving 10 bases between the germline ends.